This is a list of T cell receptor beta chains from one sample in a study of vaccination and CD4 T cells after COVID-19. TCRdb reprocessed the PCR reads with MiXCR, giving one entry per CDR3 protein. The sample includes about 20,000 distinct CDR3 sequences, 55% of them seen just once. These receptors have no identified antigens. The specimen sequenced was CD4+ T cells from blood, cultured in vitro. These receptors all stem from a human donor who had recovered from COVID-19. Both conserved end residues are part of each CDR3.

v_gene	j_gene	CDR3aa
TRBV21-1	TRBJ1-5	CASSKGQTRGNQPQHF
TRBV20-1	TRBJ2-5	CSVFKGQKETQYF
TRBV10-3	TRBJ2-7	CAISESRGPFDTLGPYEQYF
TRBV18	TRBJ1-1	CASSRSGTKNTEAFF
TRBV20-1	TRBJ2-1	CSASGRALDEQFF
TRBV19	TRBJ2-5	CASSISTGASQETQYF
TRBV7-6	TRBJ2-5	CASSLDSGRQETQYF
TRBV7-6	TRBJ2-2	CASSLVAGETGELFF
TRBV20-1	TRBJ1-1	CSARDEGNTEAFF
TRBV6-1	TRBJ1-5	CASSVFRDQPQHF
TRBV7-2	TRBJ1-1	CASSLVVTLGMNTEAFF
TRBV20-1	TRBJ1-2	CSAPTGYGYTF
TRBV20-1	TRBJ1-5	CSARPLTGLNQPQHF
TRBV6-1	TRBJ1-5	CASSAEGTDNQPQHF
TRBV10-3	TRBJ2-3	CAISDRGLKKQSSTDTQYF
TRBV6-5	TRBJ2-7	CASSYSGASYEQYF
TRBV2	TRBJ1-2	CASRGDDWSYTF
TRBV18	TRBJ2-7	CASSPNMVRVTSYEQYF
TRBV5-4	TRBJ2-5	CASSPSGREETQYF
TRBV15	TRBJ2-5	CATSRVKGQGTRQYF
TRBV6-2/TRBV6-3	TRBJ2-7	CASKTLAGDTYEQYF
TRBV10-3	TRBJ2-1	CAISESVLSGSDEQFF
TRBV11-3	TRBJ2-7	CASSYDSGTGFPYEQYF
TRBV4-1	TRBJ1-1	CASSQADWLNTEAFF
TRBV12-5	TRBJ2-7	CASGSLAQVDGEQYF
TRBV19	TRBJ2-3	CASWWDRGPYSTDTQYF
TRBV5-1	TRBJ1-1	CASSVEVGNTEAFF
TRBV4-1	TRBJ1-2	CASSQGSWNGYTF
TRBV15	TRBJ1-5	CATSNRDGREHF
TRBV6-1	TRBJ1-1	CASTRIRDRGINTEAFF
TRBV6-1	TRBJ1-4	CASSSGGTNEKLFF
TRBV7-8	TRBJ1-5	CASSLSGLSNQPQHF